The clone carrying this T cell receptor beta chain was found many times. The data were taken from a study of T-cell reconstitution after alpha-beta-depleted transplantation in children. Library preparation (for TCRbeta) was performed with unique molecular identifiers. TCRdb fed the PCR reads into MiXCR, producing one record per CDR3 protein. The sample records approximately 240,000 distinct CDR3 sequences, roughly a tenth being singletons. Sequences were derived from PBMCs from the stem cell graft donor, sampled from the stem cell graft. The TCR originated in a human donor who donated a stem cell graft to a child with SCID.

The CDR3 sequence: CASSESIWGRKTGELFF. DNA for the CDR3: TGCGCCAGCAGTGAGTCGATATGGGGACGGAAGACCGGGGAGCTGTTTTTT. The rearrangement links TRBV10-1 to TRBJ2-2; D may be TRBD1 or TRBD2 (5 bases each). V lost 0 bases to trimming and J lost 5 bases, with 16 bases between them. Germline V gives CDR1 WNHNN, CDR2 SYGVQD (reference sequence). The CDR3 runs to 17 residues.